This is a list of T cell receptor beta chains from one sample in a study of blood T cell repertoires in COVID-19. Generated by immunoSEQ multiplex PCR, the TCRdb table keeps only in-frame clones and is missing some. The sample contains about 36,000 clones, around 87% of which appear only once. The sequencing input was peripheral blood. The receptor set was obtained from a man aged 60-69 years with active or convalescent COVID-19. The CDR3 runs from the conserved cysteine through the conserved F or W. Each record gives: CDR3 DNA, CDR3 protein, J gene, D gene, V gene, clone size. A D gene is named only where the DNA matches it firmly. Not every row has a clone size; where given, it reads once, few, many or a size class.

CDR3 DNA: TGTGCCAGCAGTTACCCCGGGGTGGGAACCTACGAGCAGTACTTC
CDR3 protein: CASSYPGVGTYEQYF
J gene: TRBJ2-7
D gene: -
V gene: TRBV6-6
clone size: few

CDR3 DNA: TGTGCCAGCAGCCCTACTGGGGGGGGCTTCGGTGAAAAACTGTTTTTT
CDR3 protein: CASSPTGGGFGEKLFF
J gene: TRBJ1-4
D gene: -
V gene: TRBV7-2
clone size: -

CDR3 DNA: TGTGCCAGCAGCTCCTCGGGAACAACTGAAGCTTTCTTT
CDR3 protein: CASSSSGTTEAFF
J gene: TRBJ1-1
D gene: -
V gene: TRBV7-2
clone size: -

CDR3 DNA: TGTGCCAGCAGCTTTTCCCCGGGGACGCAGTATTTT
CDR3 protein: CASSFSPGTQYF
J gene: TRBJ2-3
D gene: -
V gene: TRBV7-9
clone size: -

CDR3 DNA: TGTGCCAGCAGCTCTAGCACAGATACGCAGTATTTT
CDR3 protein: CASSSSTDTQYF
J gene: TRBJ2-3
D gene: -
V gene: TRBV7-9
clone size: -

CDR3 DNA: TGTGCCAGCAGTGAGGGAATCCGTAGACAGGGCAATCAGCCCCAGCATTTT
CDR3 protein: CASSEGIRRQGNQPQHF
J gene: TRBJ1-5
D gene: -
V gene: TRBV6-1
clone size: -

CDR3 DNA: TGTGCCAGTGTAGGTGTGAGACTAGCCGACGAGCAGTACTTC
CDR3 protein: CASVGVRLADEQYF
J gene: TRBJ2-7
D gene: TRBD2
V gene: TRBV28
clone size: -

CDR3 DNA: TGTGCCAGCAGTTACTCCGGGGGACAGGGGGCGCAGGGCTACACCTTC
CDR3 protein: CASSYSGGQGAQGYTF
J gene: TRBJ1-2
D gene: TRBD1
V gene: TRBV6-5
clone size: -

CDR3 DNA: TGTGCCAGCAGTTTAGGGGGGGAAGATACGCAGTATTTT
CDR3 protein: CASSLGGEDTQYF
J gene: TRBJ2-3
D gene: -
V gene: TRBV6-4
clone size: -

CDR3 DNA: TGTGCCATCCGCGGGGGCCGGCAGCCCCAGCATTTT
CDR3 protein: CAIRGGRQPQHF
J gene: TRBJ1-5
D gene: -
V gene: TRBV10-3
clone size: -

CDR3 DNA: TGTGCCAGCAGTTTATGGGGGGGGACTGGGGCCAACGTCCTGACTTTC
CDR3 protein: CASSLWGGTGANVLTF
J gene: TRBJ2-6
D gene: TRBD2
V gene: TRBV28
clone size: -

CDR3 DNA: TGTGCCAGTAGTCATCTTTTAGCGGGCTCCACAGATACGCAGTATTTT
CDR3 protein: CASSHLLAGSTDTQYF
J gene: TRBJ2-3
D gene: TRBD2
V gene: TRBV19
clone size: -

CDR3 DNA: TGTGCCAGCAGTATCCAGGGGATCTCTGGAAACACCATATATTTT
CDR3 protein: CASSIQGISGNTIYF
J gene: TRBJ1-3
D gene: -
V gene: TRBV7-8
clone size: -

CDR3 DNA: TGTGCCATCAGTGAGTTTAAGCAGGGAGGGGAAAAACTGTTTTTT
CDR3 protein: CAISEFKQGGEKLFF
J gene: TRBJ1-4
D gene: -
V gene: TRBV10-3
clone size: -

CDR3 DNA: TGTGCCAGCAGCCCCGGGGGTATAGGTGAAAAACTGTTTTTT
CDR3 protein: CASSPGGIGEKLFF
J gene: TRBJ1-4
D gene: -
V gene: TRBV9
clone size: -

CDR3 DNA: TGTGCCAGCAGCTTGCGCGGGAGGGCCGAAGAGACCCAGTACTTC
CDR3 protein: CASSLRGRAEETQYF
J gene: TRBJ2-5
D gene: TRBD2
V gene: TRBV7-2
clone size: -

CDR3 DNA: TGTGCCAGCAGCCACTCCTACGAGCAGTACTTC
CDR3 protein: CASSHSYEQYF
J gene: TRBJ2-7
D gene: -
V gene: TRBV12-3/TRBV12-4
clone size: -

CDR3 DNA: TGTGCCTGGACCGAGCTGGACAGGCAGTACTTC
CDR3 protein: CAWTELDRQYF
J gene: TRBJ2-7
D gene: -
V gene: TRBV30
clone size: -